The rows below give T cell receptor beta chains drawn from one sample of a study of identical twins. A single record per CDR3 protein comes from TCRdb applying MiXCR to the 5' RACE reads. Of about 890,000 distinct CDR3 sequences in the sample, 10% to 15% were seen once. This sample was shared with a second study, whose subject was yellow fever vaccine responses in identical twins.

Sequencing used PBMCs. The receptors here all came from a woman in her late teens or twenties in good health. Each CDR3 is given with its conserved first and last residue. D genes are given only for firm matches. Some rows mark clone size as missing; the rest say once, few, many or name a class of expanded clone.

CDR3 DNA: TGTGCCAGCAGCCCCGGGACAGGGAATCCCCAGCATTTT; CDR3 protein: CASSPGTGNPQHF; D gene: TRBD1; V gene: TRBV5-6; J gene: TRBJ1-5; clone size: NA
CDR3 DNA: TGTGCCAGCAGCTTAGTTCGGGACGCGTACACTGAAGCTTTCTTT; CDR3 protein: CASSLVRDAYTEAFF; D gene: NA; V gene: TRBV7-2; J gene: TRBJ1-1; clone size: NA
CDR3 DNA: TGCAGTGCTAGAGATCGGGTGACCCAGTACTTC; CDR3 protein: CSARDRVTQYF; D gene: NA; V gene: TRBV20-1; J gene: TRBJ2-5; clone size: NA
CDR3 DNA: TGCAGCGTTGAAGGGGGACCGCGGGGCACAGATACGCAGTATTTT; CDR3 protein: CSVEGGPRGTDTQYF; D gene: NA; V gene: TRBV29-1; J gene: TRBJ2-3; clone size: NA
CDR3 DNA: TGTGCCAGCAGCCGAGATAGTGTCAATGAGCAGTTCTTC; CDR3 protein: CASSRDSVNEQFF; D gene: NA; V gene: TRBV3-1; J gene: TRBJ2-1; clone size: many
CDR3 DNA: TGTGCCAGCAGCTTATCCCCAGGGGGACAGGTCCTGACTTTC; CDR3 protein: CASSLSPGGQVLTF; D gene: TRBD1; V gene: TRBV7-8; J gene: TRBJ2-6; clone size: NA
CDR3 DNA: TGTGCCAGCGCTGGGGGGGGTGAGCAGTTCTTC; CDR3 protein: CASAGGGEQFF; D gene: TRBD2; V gene: TRBV12-3/TRBV12-4; J gene: TRBJ2-1; clone size: many
CDR3 DNA: TGTGCCAGCTCACCACGAGCAGATACGCAGTATTTT; CDR3 protein: CASSPRADTQYF; D gene: NA; V gene: TRBV18; J gene: TRBJ2-3; clone size: many
CDR3 DNA: TGTGCCAGCAGCGTAGGGGGGGGGAGCCGAGAGACCCAGTACTTC; CDR3 protein: CASSVGGGSRETQYF; D gene: TRBD2; V gene: TRBV9; J gene: TRBJ2-5; clone size: many
CDR3 DNA: TGTGCCAGCAGAAGGCGGGGACAGGGTGACACTGAAGCTTTCTTT; CDR3 protein: CASRRRGQGDTEAFF; D gene: TRBD1; V gene: TRBV6-1; J gene: TRBJ1-1; clone size: few
CDR3 DNA: TGTGCCAGCTCACCCAACTCTAGCTCGGGGCAGGGCGTCCACAATGAGCAGTTCTTC; CDR3 protein: CASSPNSSSGQGVHNEQFF; D gene: NA; V gene: TRBV18; J gene: TRBJ2-1; clone size: few
CDR3 DNA: TGTGCCAGCAGCTTAGCGGGCAGGGATCGCCGATACTCTGGAAACACCATATATTTT; CDR3 protein: CASSLAGRDRRYSGNTIYF; D gene: NA; V gene: TRBV7-6; J gene: TRBJ1-3; clone size: few
CDR3 DNA: TGTGCCAGCAGTTTTTCTGCCCTACCCAAGGGGGGTGAGCAGTTCTTC; CDR3 protein: CASSFSALPKGGEQFF; D gene: NA; V gene: TRBV12-3/TRBV12-4; J gene: TRBJ2-1; clone size: NA
CDR3 DNA: TGTGCCACCAGTGCGGGGGTGTACAATGAGCAGTTCTTC; CDR3 protein: CATSAGVYNEQFF; D gene: NA; V gene: TRBV24-1; J gene: TRBJ2-1; clone size: few
CDR3 DNA: TGTGCCAGCAGCCCCAGGAAGGGGCCGCAACTTTACGAGCAGTACTTC; CDR3 protein: CASSPRKGPQLYEQYF; D gene: NA; V gene: TRBV12-3/TRBV12-4; J gene: TRBJ2-7; clone size: many
CDR3 DNA: TGTGCCAGCAGCTCGGCGGGACTAGCGGGAGCCGAGCAGTACTTC; CDR3 protein: CASSSAGLAGAEQYF; D gene: TRBD2; V gene: TRBV12-3/TRBV12-4; J gene: TRBJ2-7; clone size: NA
CDR3 DNA: TGTGCCAGCAGTAATAACCTTGGCGAGACCCAGTACTTC; CDR3 protein: CASSNNLGETQYF; D gene: NA; V gene: TRBV7-7; J gene: TRBJ2-5; clone size: few
CDR3 DNA: TGTGCCAGCGCCCCCGGGACAACCACCGGGGAGCTGTTTTTT; CDR3 protein: CASAPGTTTGELFF; D gene: NA; V gene: TRBV3-1; J gene: TRBJ2-2; clone size: many
CDR3 DNA: TGCGCCAGCAGCCAAGAGAGGGGATTATGGACTGAAGCTTTCTTT; CDR3 protein: CASSQERGLWTEAFF; D gene: NA; V gene: TRBV4-1; J gene: TRBJ1-1; clone size: many
CDR3 DNA: TGTGCCAGCAGCAAAAATTTGGGGATCGCTGACACAGATACGCAGTATTTT; CDR3 protein: CASSKNLGIADTDTQYF; D gene: NA; V gene: TRBV11-2; J gene: TRBJ2-3; clone size: NA
CDR3 DNA: TGCAGCGTCGAAACAGGGTACTCTGGGGCCAACGTCCTGACTTTC; CDR3 protein: CSVETGYSGANVLTF; D gene: NA; V gene: TRBV29-1; J gene: TRBJ2-6; clone size: many
CDR3 DNA: TGTGCCAGCAGTTTATCGAAGGGGTTCAGGTGGGAGACCCAGTACTTC; CDR3 protein: CASSLSKGFRWETQYF; D gene: NA; V gene: TRBV27; J gene: TRBJ2-5; clone size: NA
CDR3 DNA: TGTGCCAGTAGCGGCGGACCCGGAAACTCCTACGAGCAGTACTTC; CDR3 protein: CASSGGPGNSYEQYF; D gene: NA; V gene: TRBV19; J gene: TRBJ2-7; clone size: NA
CDR3 DNA: TGTGCCAGCAGTAAACAGGGGGCGAAAGATACGCAGTATTTT; CDR3 protein: CASSKQGAKDTQYF; D gene: TRBD1; V gene: TRBV12-3/TRBV12-4; J gene: TRBJ2-3; clone size: NA
CDR3 DNA: TGCGCCAGCAGCGGACGGAACCCACAAGAGACCCAGTACTTC; CDR3 protein: CASSGRNPQETQYF; D gene: NA; V gene: TRBV10-1; J gene: TRBJ2-5; clone size: NA
CDR3 DNA: TGTGCCAGTAGTATTCGGGCCCCGAGGGACACTGAAGCTTTCTTT; CDR3 protein: CASSIRAPRDTEAFF; D gene: NA; V gene: TRBV19; J gene: TRBJ1-1; clone size: NA
CDR3 DNA: TGTGCCAGCAGCTTAGCGACGGATCCCCGCGAAGCTTTCTTT; CDR3 protein: CASSLATDPREAFF; D gene: NA; V gene: TRBV7-9; J gene: TRBJ1-1; clone size: NA
CDR3 DNA: TGTGCCAGCAGGCCTACTACTAGCGGGAGGGTCTACGAGCAGTACTTC; CDR3 protein: CASRPTTSGRVYEQYF; D gene: TRBD2; V gene: TRBV7-2; J gene: TRBJ2-7; clone size: few
CDR3 DNA: TGTGCCAGCACCAAACAGGGGGCTCCTGGAAACACCATATATTTT; CDR3 protein: CASTKQGAPGNTIYF; D gene: TRBD1; V gene: TRBV12-3/TRBV12-4; J gene: TRBJ1-3; clone size: few
CDR3 DNA: TGTGCCAGCAGCCAAGGACGGAGCGGGGGTGAGCAGTTCTTC; CDR3 protein: CASSQGRSGGEQFF; D gene: TRBD2; V gene: TRBV3-1; J gene: TRBJ2-1; clone size: NA
CDR3 DNA: TGCAGTGCTGCTATGGACGTAGCCAAAAACATTCAGTACTTC; CDR3 protein: CSAAMDVAKNIQYF; D gene: NA; V gene: TRBV20-1; J gene: TRBJ2-4; clone size: NA
CDR3 DNA: TGTGCCAGCAGCGCAGCGGGGGGGCCAGAAGAGACCCAGTACTTC; CDR3 protein: CASSAAGGPEETQYF; D gene: TRBD2; V gene: TRBV4-2; J gene: TRBJ2-5; clone size: NA
CDR3 DNA: TGCAGTGCTAGAGATCGAGAGCGCCCTAGCACAGATACGCAGTATTTT; CDR3 protein: CSARDRERPSTDTQYF; D gene: NA; V gene: TRBV20-1; J gene: TRBJ2-3; clone size: NA
CDR3 DNA: TGTGCCAGCAGCCAACTAGCGGGAGGCCACGAGCAGTACTTC; CDR3 protein: CASSQLAGGHEQYF; D gene: TRBD2; V gene: TRBV7-8; J gene: TRBJ2-7; clone size: few
CDR3 DNA: TGTGCCAGCAGGGCTGTGACCGGTACCTACGAGCAGTACTTC; CDR3 protein: CASRAVTGTYEQYF; D gene: NA; V gene: TRBV6-1; J gene: TRBJ2-7; clone size: few
CDR3 DNA: TGCAGTGCCGAAGCTAGCGGGTTTAGCACAGATACGCAGTATTTT; CDR3 protein: CSAEASGFSTDTQYF; D gene: TRBD2; V gene: TRBV20-1; J gene: TRBJ2-3; clone size: few
CDR3 DNA: TGTGCCAGCAGGTGGGACGGCCCCTATGGCTACACCTTC; CDR3 protein: CASRWDGPYGYTF; D gene: NA; V gene: TRBV28; J gene: TRBJ1-2; clone size: NA
CDR3 DNA: TGTGCCAGCTCACCACGGCCAGGAATGGGGTCCTACAATGAGCAGTTCTTC; CDR3 protein: CASSPRPGMGSYNEQFF; D gene: NA; V gene: TRBV18; J gene: TRBJ2-1; clone size: few
CDR3 DNA: TGCGCCAGCAGCCCGGGATCGAATGTCTACAATGAGCAGTTCTTC; CDR3 protein: CASSPGSNVYNEQFF; D gene: NA; V gene: TRBV5-1; J gene: TRBJ2-1; clone size: few
CDR3 DNA: TGCGCCAGCAGCTTGGACCAGGGGGCGGCCTACAATGAGCAGTTCTTC; CDR3 protein: CASSLDQGAAYNEQFF; D gene: TRBD1; V gene: TRBV5-1; J gene: TRBJ2-1; clone size: NA
CDR3 DNA: TGCGCCAGCAGCCTGGGGAGAGCGGGAGGTTACGACACCGGGGAGCTGTTTTTT; CDR3 protein: CASSLGRAGGYDTGELFF; D gene: TRBD2; V gene: TRBV5-1; J gene: TRBJ2-2; clone size: few
CDR3 DNA: TGTGCCAGCAGAGACAGATTTAATGAAAAACTGTTTTTT; CDR3 protein: CASRDRFNEKLFF; D gene: NA; V gene: TRBV7-9; J gene: TRBJ1-4; clone size: few
CDR3 DNA: TGCGCCAGCAGCCAAGATGGGACAGGGGTCCTTGGGGCCAACGTCCTGACTTTC; CDR3 protein: CASSQDGTGVLGANVLTF; D gene: TRBD1; V gene: TRBV4-1; J gene: TRBJ2-6; clone size: NA
CDR3 DNA: TGCGCCAGCAGCACCGGGGCAGCCACAGAGTTCCAAGAGACCCAGTACTTC; CDR3 protein: CASSTGAATEFQETQYF; D gene: NA; V gene: TRBV5-1; J gene: TRBJ2-5; clone size: NA
CDR3 DNA: TGCGCCAGCGCCGGGGCTGGTAATACTGAAGCTTTCTTT; CDR3 protein: CASAGAGNTEAFF; D gene: NA; V gene: TRBV5-1; J gene: TRBJ1-1; clone size: NA
CDR3 DNA: TGTGCCAGCAGTTTACCACAGGGTTTCGGCGGTTATGGCTACACCTTC; CDR3 protein: CASSLPQGFGGYGYTF; D gene: NA; V gene: TRBV28; J gene: TRBJ1-2; clone size: many
CDR3 DNA: TGTGCCAGCACTCGGGGGGAAGCGATCTCTGGAAACACCATATATTTT; CDR3 protein: CASTRGEAISGNTIYF; D gene: NA; V gene: TRBV6-1; J gene: TRBJ1-3; clone size: few
CDR3 DNA: TGCGCCAGCAGCCCGGGAGGGGCCGGCTATTCCAATGAGCAGTTCTTC; CDR3 protein: CASSPGGAGYSNEQFF; D gene: TRBD2; V gene: TRBV4-1; J gene: TRBJ2-1; clone size: few
CDR3 DNA: TGTGCCAGCAGCTTACTACAGCCCTACGAGCAGTACTTC; CDR3 protein: CASSLLQPYEQYF; D gene: NA; V gene: TRBV13; J gene: TRBJ2-7; clone size: NA
CDR3 DNA: TGTGCCAGCAGTGAAGTTAAGGGCTCTGGGGCCAACGTCCTGACTTTC; CDR3 protein: CASSEVKGSGANVLTF; D gene: NA; V gene: TRBV2; J gene: TRBJ2-6; clone size: NA
CDR3 DNA: TGTGCCAGCGGCCAGGGACAGGGTACGGAGCAGTACTTC; CDR3 protein: CASGQGQGTEQYF; D gene: TRBD1; V gene: TRBV28; J gene: TRBJ2-7; clone size: few
CDR3 DNA: TGTGCCAGCAGTGAAGAAGTTCTAACCGGGGAGCTGTTTTTT; CDR3 protein: CASSEEVLTGELFF; D gene: NA; V gene: TRBV2; J gene: TRBJ2-2; clone size: few